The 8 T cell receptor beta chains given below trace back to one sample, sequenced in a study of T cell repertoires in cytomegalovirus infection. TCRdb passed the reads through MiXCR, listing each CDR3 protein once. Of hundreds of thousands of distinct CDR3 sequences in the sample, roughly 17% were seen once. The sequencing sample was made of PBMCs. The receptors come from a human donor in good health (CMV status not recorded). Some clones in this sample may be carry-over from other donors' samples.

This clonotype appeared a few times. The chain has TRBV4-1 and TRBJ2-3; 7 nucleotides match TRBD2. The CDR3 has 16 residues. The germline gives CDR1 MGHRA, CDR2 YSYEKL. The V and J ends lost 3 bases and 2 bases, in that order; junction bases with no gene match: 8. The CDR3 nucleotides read TGCGCCAGCAGCCAGGGGATAGCGGGCCTCACAGATACGCAGTATTTT. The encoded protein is CASSQGIAGLTDTQYF.

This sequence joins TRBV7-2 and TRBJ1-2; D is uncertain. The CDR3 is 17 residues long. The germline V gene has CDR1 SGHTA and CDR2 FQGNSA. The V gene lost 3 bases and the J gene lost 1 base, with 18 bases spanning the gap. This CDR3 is CASSFAIGSLVNYGYTF. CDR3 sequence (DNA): TGTGCCAGCAGCTTTGCGATAGGGAGCTTGGTTAACTATGGCTACACCTTC.

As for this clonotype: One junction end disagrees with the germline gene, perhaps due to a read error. CDR3: CASSPDREYNGYTF. The CDR3 coding sequence is TGTGCCAGCAGTCCGGACAGGGAGTACAATGGCTACACTTTC. This sequence joins TRBV12-3 or TRBV12-4 and TRBJ1-2; 8 positions match TRBD1. The CDR3 sequence is 14 residues long.

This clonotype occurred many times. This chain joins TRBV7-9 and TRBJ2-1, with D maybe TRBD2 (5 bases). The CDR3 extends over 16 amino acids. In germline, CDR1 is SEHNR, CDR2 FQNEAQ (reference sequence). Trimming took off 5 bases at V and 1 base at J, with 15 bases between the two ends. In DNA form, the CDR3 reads TGTGCCAGCAGCCCAAAACGGAGGCTTTCCTACAATGAGCAGTTCTTC. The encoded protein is CASSPKRRLSYNEQFF.

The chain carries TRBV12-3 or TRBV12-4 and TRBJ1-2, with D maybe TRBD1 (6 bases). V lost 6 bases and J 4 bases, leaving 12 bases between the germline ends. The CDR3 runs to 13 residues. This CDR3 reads CASRSTGLYGYTF. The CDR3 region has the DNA TGTGCCAGCAGATCGACAGGACTCTATGGCTACACCTTC.

The CDR3 loop is CASSLAASANQETQYF. The CDR3 DNA is TGTGCCAGCAGCTTGGCCGCTAGCGCCAACCAAGAGACCCAGTACTTC. V and J are TRBV5-4 and TRBJ2-5; a possible D gene is TRBD2 (6 bases). The germline V gene has CDR1 SGHNT and CDR2 YYREEE (reference sequence). This CDR3 has 16 residues. V shed 0 bases and J shed 0 bases, with 12 bases lying between them.

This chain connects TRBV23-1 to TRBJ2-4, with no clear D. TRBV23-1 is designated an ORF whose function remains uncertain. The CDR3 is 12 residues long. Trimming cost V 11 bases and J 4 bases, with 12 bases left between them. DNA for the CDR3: TGCGCCCGCACCCACCGAAAAAACATTCAGTACTTC. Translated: CARTHRKNIQYF.

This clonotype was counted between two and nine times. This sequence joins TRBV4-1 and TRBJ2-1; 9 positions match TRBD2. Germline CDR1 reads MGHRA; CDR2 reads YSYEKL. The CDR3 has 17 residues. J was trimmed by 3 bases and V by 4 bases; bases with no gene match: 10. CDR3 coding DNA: TGCGCCAGCAGCCGAGGACCGAGCGGGGGGCTCTACAATGAGCAGTTCTTC. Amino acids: CASSRGPSGGLYNEQFF.